Listed below are T cell receptor beta chains from one sample, sequenced in a study of T cells in Graves' hyperthyroidism and ophthalmopathy. TCRdb reprocessed the multiplex PCR reads via MiXCR and lists one record per CDR3 protein. The sample lists about 760,000 distinct CDR3 sequences, about a third occurring once. The sample consisted of blood. All receptors come from a woman aged 40 to 50 with Graves' hyperthyroidism. Each CDR3 is given with its conserved first and last residue. The D gene is left open where the match is weak. A row's size may be missing; if present it is once, few, many or a size class.

many TRBJ2-2 TRBV10-3 - CAIRTSNTGELFF TGTGCCATCAGAACATCAAACACCGGGGAGCTGTTTTTT
few TRBJ1-5 TRBV6-5 - CASRRGPWDQPQHF TGTGCCAGCAGGAGAGGGCCGTGGGATCAGCCCCAGCATTTT
- TRBJ1-1 TRBV10-1 - CASRNRGYTEAFF TGCGCCAGCAGAAATCGGGGGTACACTGAAGCTTTCTTT
few TRBJ1-5 TRBV7-2 TRBD1 CASRTGGVNQPQHF TGTGCCAGCAGAACAGGGGGAGTGAATCAGCCCCAGCATTTT
many TRBJ1-1 TRBV7-2 - CASSVVHQGTEAFF TGTGCCAGCAGCGTAGTACATCAGGGAACTGAAGCTTTCTTT
few TRBJ1-2 TRBV4-3 TRBD1 CASSPQRDRGDGYTF TGCGCCAGCAGCCCCCAAAGGGACAGGGGAGATGGCTACACCTTC
- TRBJ1-2 TRBV11-2 - CASSLTGRMNYGYTF TGTGCCAGCAGCTTAACGGGACGGATGAACTATGGCTACACCTTC
few TRBJ1-2 TRBV7-9 TRBD1 CASSLAGTGSGYTF TGTGCCAGCAGCTTAGCGGGGACAGGGAGCGGCTACACCTTC
- TRBJ1-5 TRBV14 TRBD1 CASSQGGQGYSNQPQHF TGTGCCAGCAGCCAAGGGGGACAGGGATATAGCAATCAGCCCCAGCATTTT
many TRBJ2-5 TRBV29-1 - CSVGGQQERAQETQYF TGCAGCGTGGGGGGACAACAGGAGCGGGCCCAAGAGACCCAGTACTTC
- TRBJ1-1 TRBV29-1 TRBD1 CSLRQGAEAFF TGCAGCCTCCGACAGGGCGCTGAAGCTTTCTTT
- TRBJ2-5 TRBV7-6 - CASTVRGRGQETQYF TGTGCCAGCACCGTCCGGGGCAGGGGCCAAGAGACCCAGTACTTC
- TRBJ2-5 TRBV12-3/TRBV12-4 - CASRFMEGQETQYF TGTGCCAGCAGGTTCATGGAGGGCCAAGAGACCCAGTACTTC
- TRBJ2-7 TRBV7-2 - CAIQGSSYEQYF TGTGCCATTCAGGGGAGCTCCTACGAGCAGTACTTC
many TRBJ1-5 TRBV6-5 - CATSNALGEPQHF TGTGCCACCTCCAACGCCCTAGGTGAGCCCCAGCATTTT
- TRBJ2-3 TRBV6-4 TRBD2 CASSDPQRGSTDTQYF TGTGCCAGCAGTGACCCACAGCGGGGGAGCACAGATACGCAGTATTTT
- TRBJ1-2 TRBV7-9 TRBD1 CASRDQGDTVANYGYTF TGTGCCAGCAGGGACCAGGGGGATACCGTAGCTAACTATGGCTACACCTTC
few TRBJ1-1 TRBV11-3 - CASSHGGGRNTEAFF TGTGCCAGCAGCCACGGGGGGGGGAGGAACACTGAAGCTTTCTTT
- TRBJ1-1 TRBV10-3 - CASSPNRVLEAFF TGTGCCAGCTCACCAAACAGAGTACTTGAAGCTTTCTTT
once TRBJ2-5 TRBV6-6 - CASSYSQDQETQYF TGTGCCAGCAGTTATAGTCAGGACCAAGAGACCCAGTACTTC
few TRBJ2-7 TRBV20-1 - CSGIGTSWEQYF TGCAGTGGCATCGGGACTTCTTGGGAGCAGTACTTC
once TRBJ1-1 TRBV7-2 - CAGSLSIQARYTEALF TGTGCCGGCAGCTTATCTATCCAGGCTCGGTACACTGAAGCTCTCTTT
many TRBJ2-5 TRBV29-1 - CSVLPFDRQETQYF TGCAGCGTTCTTCCTTTTGACAGACAAGAGACCCAGTACTTC
- TRBJ2-6 TRBV2 - CVSSSFGSGANVLTF -
few TRBJ1-1 TRBV25-1 - CASSYQWVERTEAFF TGTGCCAGCAGTTACCAGTGGGTTGAGCGGACTGAAGCTTTCTTT
- TRBJ1-2 TRBV7-9 - CASSRTREGGYGYTF TGTGCCAGCAGCCGAACTCGGGAGGGGGGCTATGGCTACACCTTC
- TRBJ1-2 TRBV25-1 - CASYRMGYGYTF TGTGCTAGCTATAGGATGGGCTATGGCTACACCTTC
many TRBJ2-2 TRBV5-1 TRBD2 CASSTEPSGGTGELFF TGCGCCAGCAGCACGGAGCCTAGCGGGGGCACCGGGGAGCTGTTTTTT
- TRBJ1-6 TRBV6-5 TRBD1 CASSSAGQGYSPLHF TGTGCCAGCAGTTCCGCGGGACAGGGTTATTCACCCCTCCACTTT
many TRBJ1-2 TRBV11-2 - CASSLSQAANYGYTF TGTGCCAGCAGCTTGTCTCAGGCAGCTAACTATGGCTACACCTTC
- TRBJ2-3 TRBV29-1 TRBD2 CSVGLANTDTQYF TGCAGCGTGGGACTAGCCAACACAGATACGCAGTATTTT
- TRBJ1-1 TRBV29-1 TRBD1 CSVGNRGNTEAFF TGCAGCGTTGGGAACAGGGGAAACACTGAAGCTTTCTTT
once TRBJ2-2 TRBV29-1 - CSVETDGPYEQYFGPAPGTGELFF -
- TRBJ1-5 TRBV12-3/TRBV12-4 TRBD1 CASSLGGTGVADSNQPQHF TGTGCCAGCAGTTTAGGTGGGACAGGGGTCGCGGATAGCAATCAGCCCCAGCATTTT
- TRBJ1-2 TRBV5-6 - CASSLAQPSNYGYTF TGTGCCAGCAGCTTGGCCCAGCCTTCAAACTATGGCTACACCTTC
- TRBJ2-7 TRBV7-9 TRBD1 CASSSDRGPKGYEQYF TGTGCCAGCAGTTCAGACAGGGGTCCTAAGGGCTACGAGCAGTACTTC
- TRBJ2-2 TRBV6-1 TRBD1 CASSAGQGANTGELFF TGTGCCAGCAGTGCGGGACAGGGGGCGAACACCGGGGAGCTGTTTTTT
- TRBJ2-5 TRBV27 - CASSETAFQETQYF TGTGCCAGCAGTGAGACAGCCTTCCAAGAGACCCAGTACTTC
- TRBJ1-2 TRBV11-2 TRBD1 CASSGLRDSLVAYTF TGTGCCAGCAGTGGACTCCGGGACAGCCTAGTCGCCTACACCTTC
- TRBJ1-4 TRBV10-3 TRBD1 CAISDPDRGNEKLFF TGTGCCATCAGTGATCCGGACAGGGGAAATGAAAAACTGTTTTTT